These 17 T cell receptor beta chains share one sample of origin, sequenced in a study of technical replicates of blood from several donors (dated by TCRdb to the late 2010s). Library prep was done by the immunoSEQ multiplex PCR assay. TCRdb stores this immuneACCESS table with in-frame sequences only. Part of the clones is absent; in the studies checked, under half of the shortfall reflects unresolved V genes, and no reason is known for the rest. This sample holds 70,000 to 80,000 clones; around 92% were observed only once. Jointly, the top ten make up 0.42% of the sample. What was sequenced was T cells isolated from PBMCs. The source is a human donor in good health.

The chain joins TRBV19 to TRBJ2-1; 9 nucleotides line up with TRBD1. Germline trimming cut 11 bases from V and 6 bases from J; bases unmatched to any gene: 11. The CDR3 runs 14 residues. CDR1 and CDR2 (germline): LNHDA, SQIVND (reference sequence). The CDR3 DNA follows: TGTGCCGTACAGGGGGCGCGGAGTACCAATGAGCAGTTCTTC. Protein sequence: CAVQGARSTNEQFF. Looking up the rest from reference TRBV19 and TRBJ2-1 gives the full variable domain: DGGITQSPKYLFRKEGQNVTLSCEQNLNHDAMYWYRQDPGQGLRLIYYSQIVNDFQKGDIAEGYSVSREKKESFPLTVTSAQKNPTAFYLCAVQGARSTNEQFFGPGTRLTVL.

V usage is TRBV5-6 and J usage is TRBJ2-1; 9 bases agree with TRBD1. Germline assignment: CDR1 SGHDT and CDR2 YYEEEE. V lost 3 bases and J lost 4; bases outside the gene matches: 5. The CDR3 contains 15 residues. The CDR3 DNA sequence: TGTGCCAGCAGCTGGGGGACAGGGATTTACAATGAGCAGTTCTTC. Protein: CASSWGTGIYNEQFF.

This clone was counted once. This chain uses TRBV13 with TRBJ2-7; 10 positions agree with TRBD2. From germline, CDR1 is PRHDT and CDR2 FYEKMQ (reference sequence). Germline trimming cut 5 bases from V and 5 bases from J; bases unmatched to any gene: 12. CDR3 length: 16 amino acids. CDR3 in DNA: TGTGCCAGCAGCAGAAGAGCGGGAGGGCCTGGAAACGAGCAGTACTTC. This translates into CASSRRAGGPGNEQYF.

The rearrangement uses TRBV29-1 and TRBJ1-1; D not certain. The germline CDR1 and CDR2 sequences are SQVTM and ANQGSEA. The CDR3 is made up of 12 amino acids. Trimming left V 8 bases short and J 1 base short, with 11 bases between. CDR3 in amino acids: CSCRVTNTEAFF. The CDR3 region has the DNA TGCAGCTGCCGGGTCACGAACACTGAAGCTTTCTTT.

This clone has a handful of counts. The chain is built from TRBV19 and TRBJ1-1; D possibly corresponds to TRBD1 (5 bases). Germline-derived CDR1 and CDR2 are LNHDA and SQIVND (reference sequence). V was pared by 7 bases and J by 11 bases, with 23 bases between. The CDR3 is 14 residues long. CDR3 DNA: TGTGCCAGTACTCTAATGCACGGGGGGATAGTGGCTTTCTTT. Its protein is CASTLMHGGIVAFF.

V is TRBV4-1 and J is TRBJ2-2; TRBD1 is a possible D gene (5 bases). This CDR3 is built from 15 residues. Germline CDR1 MGHRA, CDR2 YSYEKL. The V gene lost 4 bases and the J gene lost 4 bases, with 13 bases spanning the gap. The CDR3 is CASSLQGIGTGELFF. The CDR3 bases are TGCGCCAGCAGCCTTCAGGGAATTGGCACCGGGGAGCTGTTTTTT.

The rearrangement joins TRBV9 to TRBJ2-7, with 12 bases identical to TRBD1. After removal of 7 bases from V and 7 bases from J, the junction contained 9 bases not matched to a gene. The CDR3 runs to 14 residues. Germline loops: CDR1 SGDLS, CDR2 YYNGEE. CDR3 bases: TGTGCCAGCGGAGGGACAGGGGGCTCGTCGGAGCAGTACTTC. Protein sequence: CASGGTGGSSEQYF.

The chain is built from TRBV7-3 and TRBJ1-5, with D possibly TRBD1 on 5 matching bases. The CDR3 extends over 16 amino acids. The V gene's germline CDR1 is SGHTA and CDR2 FQGTGA. Trimming shortened V by 5 bases and J by 3 bases, and 17 bases separated the two germline ends. The CDR3 loop is CASSPFYRGINQPQHF. The CDR3 DNA reads as TGTGCCAGCAGCCCCTTCTATAGGGGAATCAATCAGCCCCAGCATTTT.

This chain connects TRBV4-3 to TRBJ2-1; D is undetermined. The V gene lost 0 bases and the J gene lost 3 bases, with 3 bases spanning the gap. The CDR3 has 13 residues. The germline V gene encodes CDR1 LGHNA and CDR2 YSLEER. Here the CDR3 reads CASSQDYYNEQFF. Here the CDR3 DNA reads TGCGCCAGCAGCCAAGATTACTACAATGAGCAGTTCTTC.

V usage is TRBV28 and J usage is TRBJ2-1; D remains unclear. Germline CDR1 is MDHEN and CDR2 is SYDVKM. V lost 5 bases to trimming and J lost 0 bases, with 17 bases between them. There are 17 residues in the CDR3. The CDR3: CASSGQAGLSSYNEQFF. The CDR3, as DNA: TGTGCCAGCAGTGGTCAGGCAGGCTTGAGCTCCTACAATGAGCAGTTCTTC. The full variable domain, in which reference TRBV28 and TRBJ2-1 provide the parts outside the CDR3, is DVKVTQSSRYLVKRTGEKVFLECVQDMDHENMFWYRQDPGLGLRLIYFSYDVKMKEKGDIPEGYSVSREKKERFSLILESASTNQTSMYLCASSGQAGLSSYNEQFFGPGTRLTVL.

This chain joins TRBV4-1 and TRBJ2-7; TRBD1 agrees at 7 bases. The CDR3 loop spans 15 amino acids. The V and J ends lost 2 bases and 3 bases, in that order; junction bases with no gene match: 7. From germline, CDR1 is MGHRA and CDR2 YSYEKL. The CDR3 DNA sequence: TGCGCCAGCAGCCAAATCCTAGACAGGGACTACGAGCAGTACTTC. This codes for CASSQILDRDYEQYF.

This sequence joins TRBV9 and TRBJ2-3; TRBD2 matches 13 bases. The germline V gene encodes CDR1 SGDLS and CDR2 YYNGEE. The CDR3 is 17 amino acids. V was pared by 4 bases and J by 3 bases, with 8 bases of the junction left unmatched. As DNA, the CDR3 is TGTGCCAGCAGCCTCAGGACTAGCGGGAGAAGTACAGATACGCAGTATTTT. Protein product: CASSLRTSGRSTDTQYF.

The chain joins TRBV6-5 to TRBJ2-3; D is uncertain. Trimming took off 4 bases at V and 6 bases at J, with 8 bases between the two ends. Germline loops: CDR1 MNHEY, CDR2 SVGAGI. The length of the CDR3 is 12 residues. The CDR3 nucleotides are TGTGCCAGCAGTTCACGAGCGGATACGCAGTATTTT. Encoded protein: CASSSRADTQYF.

The rearrangement links TRBV11-3 to TRBJ1-2, with D possibly TRBD1 on 5 matching bases. The V end lost 5 bases, the J end lost 8 bases, and 15 bases lay between the germline ends. This CDR3 is 13 amino acids long. Germline CDR1 is SGHNT and CDR2 is YENEEA. The CDR3 region is CASSPSRAQGYTF. In DNA, the CDR3 is TGTGCCAGCAGCCCAAGCAGGGCGCAGGGCTACACCTTC.

The genes are TRBV4-1 and TRBJ2-1; a weak D match, TRBD2 (6 bases). Germline loops: CDR1 MGHRA, CDR2 YSYEKL. This CDR3 comprises 15 residues. The V end lost 2 bases, the J end lost 0 bases, and 8 bases lay between the germline ends. Here the CDR3 reads CASSQLATSYNEQFF. In nucleotides, the CDR3 is TGCGCCAGCAGCCAACTAGCGACCTCCTACAATGAGCAGTTCTTC.

V and J are TRBV4-1 and TRBJ1-2; D gene unclear. V was trimmed by 0 bases and J by 5 bases, leaving 10 bases between them. The CDR3 spans 14 residues. The germline gives CDR1 MGHRA, CDR2 YSYEKL. CDR3 in DNA: TGCGCCAGCAGCCAAGATGGCAGAATGTATGGCTACACCTTC. Protein sequence: CASSQDGRMYGYTF.

V and J are TRBV19 and TRBJ2-2; TRBD1 agrees at 11 bases. Germline V gene lookup returns CDR1 LNHDA and CDR2 SQIVND (reference sequence). This CDR3 is 15 amino acids long. The trim removed 8 bases at V and 5 bases at J, leaving 7 bases unmatched. The DNA for the CDR3 is TGTGCCAGTGGCGGGACAGGGGGGTGGACCGGGGAGCTGTTTTTT. Translating gives CASGGTGGWTGELFF. The variable domain in full, with the rest retrieved from reference TRBV19 and TRBJ2-2, is DGGITQSPKYLFRKEGQNVTLSCEQNLNHDAMYWYRQDPGQGLRLIYYSQIVNDFQKGDIAEGYSVSREKKESFPLTVTSAQKNPTAFYLCASGGTGGWTGELFFGEGSRLTVL.